This passage covers 5 T cell receptor beta chains from one sample sequenced in a study of T cells in women clearing cervical HPV infection. The repertoire was sequenced with immunoSEQ multiplex PCR; TCRdb's copy has only in-frame clones and lacks some. This sample contains 20,000 to 25,000 clones. Sequences were obtained from blood buffy coat. These receptors were collected from a woman between 18 and 69 years old with a cervical HPV16 infection that either progressed to CIN3+ or cleared (not recorded which).

Points on this clone: The CDR3 is cut off 3 residues early in the read; its end comes from the germline J gene. The rearrangement uses TRBV7-2 and TRBJ2-1, with D possibly TRBD1 on 6 matching bases. The CDR3 is 13 residues long. Germline V gives CDR1 SGHTA, CDR2 FQGNSA. The germline V and J ends were trimmed by 6 bases and 9 bases, with 15 bases remaining between them. CDR3 DNA, as far as it was read: TGTGCCAGCAGACCCTCTACAGGGACTGAG. It specifies CASRPSTGTE. The whole CDR3 region reads CASRPSTGTEQFF.

In regard to this clone: Coverage ceases 3 residues before the CDR3 finishes, and the germline J gene fills in the end. V gene TRBV30 combines with J gene TRBJ1-6, with 7 bases aligning to TRBD1. Germline-derived CDR1 and CDR2 are GTSNPN and SVGIG (reference sequence). This CDR3 has 14 amino acids. V shed 2 bases and J 6 bases; nucleotides not matched to a gene: 4. The CDR3 sequence is CAWSTTGFNSPLHF. Partial CDR3 DNA: TGTGCCTGGAGTACGACAGGGTTTAATTCACCC.

Details on this clone: The read stops 3 residues short of the end of the CDR3; the missing end is completed from the germline J gene. This rearrangement joins TRBV7-9 to TRBJ2-5; D unclear. Germline CDR1 is SEHNR and CDR2 is FQNEAQ (reference sequence). This CDR3 has 11 amino acids. V lost 6 bases and J lost 5, with 7 bases in between. The part of the CDR3 DNA that was read is TGTGCCAGCAGTCCTTCGGAGACC. Its translation is CASSPSET. The complete CDR3 sequence is CASSPSETQYF.

Of note for this clone: The read finishes 3 residues shy of the CDR3 end, and the germline J gene is used to complete it. The rearrangement uses TRBV30 and TRBJ1-2; tentatively, D is TRBD1 (5 bases). The V gene's germline CDR1 is GTSNPN and CDR2 SVGIG (reference sequence). The CDR3 length is 13 residues. CDR3 DNA (partial): TGTGCCTGGGTTGGACACAGGTCGGAGGGC. Its translation: CAWVGHRSEG. The whole CDR3 sequence is CAWVGHRSEGYTF.

With respect to this clone: The read stops 3 residues short of the end of the CDR3; the missing end is completed from the germline J gene. The gene calls are TRBV30 and TRBJ1-1, with a tentative D call TRBD1 (5 bases). This CDR3 has 13 amino acids. V was trimmed by 0 bases and J by 7 bases, leaving 12 bases between them. Looked up from germline, CDR1 is GTSNPN and CDR2 is SVGIG (reference sequence). CDR3 loop: CAWSVQVQGEAFF. CDR3 DNA (partial): TGTGCCTGGAGTGTACAAGTTCAGGGTGAA.